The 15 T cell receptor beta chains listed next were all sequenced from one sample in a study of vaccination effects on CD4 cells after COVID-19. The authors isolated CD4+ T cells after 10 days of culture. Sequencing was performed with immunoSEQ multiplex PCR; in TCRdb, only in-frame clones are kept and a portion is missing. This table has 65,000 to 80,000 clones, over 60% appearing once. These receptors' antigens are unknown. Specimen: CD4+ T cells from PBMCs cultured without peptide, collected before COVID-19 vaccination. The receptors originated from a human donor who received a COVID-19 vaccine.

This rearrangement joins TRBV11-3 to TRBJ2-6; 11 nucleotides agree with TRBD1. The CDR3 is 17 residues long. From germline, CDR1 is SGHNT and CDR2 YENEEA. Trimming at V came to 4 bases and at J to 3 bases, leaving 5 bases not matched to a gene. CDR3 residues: CASSSGQGALGANVLTF. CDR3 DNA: TGTGCCAGCAGCTCTGGACAGGGGGCGCTTGGGGCCAACGTCCTGACTTTC. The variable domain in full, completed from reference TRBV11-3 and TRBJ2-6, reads EAGVVQSPRYKIIEKKQPVAFWCNPISGHNTLYWYLQNLGQGPELLIRYENEEAVDDSQLPKDRFSAERLKGVDSTLKIQPAELGDSAVYLCASSSGQGALGANVLTFGAGSRLTVL.

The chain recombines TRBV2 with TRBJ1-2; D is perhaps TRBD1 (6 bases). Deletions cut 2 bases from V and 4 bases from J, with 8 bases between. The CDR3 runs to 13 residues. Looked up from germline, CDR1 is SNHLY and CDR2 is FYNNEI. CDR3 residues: CASSEWTAYGYTF. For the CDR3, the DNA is TGTGCCAGCAGTGAATGGACAGCCTATGGCTACACCTTC.

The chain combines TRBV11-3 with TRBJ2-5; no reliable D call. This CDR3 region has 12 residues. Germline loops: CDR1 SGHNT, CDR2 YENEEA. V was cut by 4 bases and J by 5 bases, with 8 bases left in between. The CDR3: CASSSIGETQYF. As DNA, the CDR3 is TGTGCCAGCAGCTCTATCGGTGAGACCCAGTACTTC.

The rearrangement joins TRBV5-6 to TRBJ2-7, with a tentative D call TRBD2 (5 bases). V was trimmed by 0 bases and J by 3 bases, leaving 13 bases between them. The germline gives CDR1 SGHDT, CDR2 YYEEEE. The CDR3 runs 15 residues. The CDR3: CASSLGAATNYEQYV. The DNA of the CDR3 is TGTGCCAGCAGCTTGGGGGCTGCGACTAACTACGAGCAGTACGTC.

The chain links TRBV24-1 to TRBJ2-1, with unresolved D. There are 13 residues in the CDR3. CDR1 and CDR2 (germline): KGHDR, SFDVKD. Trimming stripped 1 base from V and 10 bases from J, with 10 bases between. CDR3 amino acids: CATSDFWALEQFF. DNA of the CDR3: TGTGCCACCAGTGATTTCTGGGCGTTGGAGCAGTTCTTC.

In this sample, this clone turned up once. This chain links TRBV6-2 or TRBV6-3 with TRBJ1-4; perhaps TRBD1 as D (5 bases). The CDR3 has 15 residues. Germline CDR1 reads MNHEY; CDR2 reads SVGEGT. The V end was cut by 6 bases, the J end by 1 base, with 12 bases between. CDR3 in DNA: TGTGCCAGCAGCCGAGGGACGTTAACTAATGAAAAACTGTTTTTT. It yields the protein CASSRGTLTNEKLFF.

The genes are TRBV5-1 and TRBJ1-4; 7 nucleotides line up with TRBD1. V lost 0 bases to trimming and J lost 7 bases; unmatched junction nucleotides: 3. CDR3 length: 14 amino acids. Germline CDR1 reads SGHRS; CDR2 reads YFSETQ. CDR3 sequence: CASSLAEGAEKLFF. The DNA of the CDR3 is TGCGCCAGCAGCTTGGCAGAGGGGGCTGAAAAACTGTTTTTT.

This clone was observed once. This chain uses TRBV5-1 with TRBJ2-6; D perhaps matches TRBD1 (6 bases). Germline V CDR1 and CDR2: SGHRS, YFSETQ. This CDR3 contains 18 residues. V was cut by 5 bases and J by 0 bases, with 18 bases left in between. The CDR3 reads CASRDTGRPHSGANVLTF. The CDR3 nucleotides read TGCGCCAGCAGAGATACAGGGCGACCCCACTCTGGGGCCAACGTCCTGACTTTC.

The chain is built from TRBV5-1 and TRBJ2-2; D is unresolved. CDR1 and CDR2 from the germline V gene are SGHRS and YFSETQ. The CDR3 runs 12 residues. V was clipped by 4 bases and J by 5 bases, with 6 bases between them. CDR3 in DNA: TGCGCCAGCAGCCCAGCGACCGGGGAGCTGTTTTTT. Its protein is CASSPATGELFF.

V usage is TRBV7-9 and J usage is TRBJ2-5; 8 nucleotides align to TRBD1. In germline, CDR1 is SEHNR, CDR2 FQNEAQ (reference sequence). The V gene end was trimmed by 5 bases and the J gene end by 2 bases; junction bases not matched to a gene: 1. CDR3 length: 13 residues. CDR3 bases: TGTGCCAGCAGCCGGACAGGGCAAGAGACCCAGTACTTC. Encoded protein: CASSRTGQETQYF. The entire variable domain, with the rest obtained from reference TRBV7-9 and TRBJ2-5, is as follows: DTGVSQNPRHKITKRGQNVTFRCDPISEHNRLYWYRQTLGQGPEFLTYFQNEAQLEKSRLLSDRFSAERPKGSFSTLEIQRTEQGDSAMYLCASSRTGQETQYFGPGTRLLVL.

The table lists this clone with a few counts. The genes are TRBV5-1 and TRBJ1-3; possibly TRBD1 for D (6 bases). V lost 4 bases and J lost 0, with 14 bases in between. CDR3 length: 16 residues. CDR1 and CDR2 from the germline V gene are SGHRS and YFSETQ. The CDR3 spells CASSPQGRDSGNTIYF. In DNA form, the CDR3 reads TGCGCCAGCAGCCCACAGGGCAGGGACTCTGGAAACACCATATATTTT.

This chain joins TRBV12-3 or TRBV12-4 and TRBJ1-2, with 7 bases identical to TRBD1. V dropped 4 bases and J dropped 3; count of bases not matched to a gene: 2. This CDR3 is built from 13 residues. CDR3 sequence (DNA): TGTGCCAGCAGTTACCAGGGGGACTATGGCTACACCTTC. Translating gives CASSYQGDYGYTF.

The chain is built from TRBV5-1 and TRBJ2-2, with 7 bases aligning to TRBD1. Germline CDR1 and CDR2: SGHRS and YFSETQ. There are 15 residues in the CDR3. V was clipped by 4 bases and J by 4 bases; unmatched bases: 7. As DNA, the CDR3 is TGCGCCAGCAGCCTAGACAGGGCGGGCACCGGGGAGCTGTTTTTT. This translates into CASSLDRAGTGELFF. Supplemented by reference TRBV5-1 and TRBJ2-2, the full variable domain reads KAGVTQTPRYLIKTRGQQVTLSCSPISGHRSVSWYQQTPGQGLQFLFEYFSETQRNKGNFPGRFSGRQFSNSRSEMNVSTLELGDSALYLCASSLDRAGTGELFFGEGSRLTVL.

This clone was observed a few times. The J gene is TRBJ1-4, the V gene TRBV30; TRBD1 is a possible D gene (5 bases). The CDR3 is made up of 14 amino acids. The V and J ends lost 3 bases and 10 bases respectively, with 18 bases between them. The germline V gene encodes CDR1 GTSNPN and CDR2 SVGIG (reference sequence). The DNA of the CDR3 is TGTGCCTGGAGGGAAAAACAGGAGTTTGGAAAACTGTTTTTT. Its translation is CAWREKQEFGKLFF.

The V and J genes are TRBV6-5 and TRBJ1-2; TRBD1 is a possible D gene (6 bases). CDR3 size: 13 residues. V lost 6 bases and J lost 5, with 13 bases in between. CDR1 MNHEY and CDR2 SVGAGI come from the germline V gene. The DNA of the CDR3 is TGTGCCAGCAGCCCCCGGGACAATTATGGCTACACCTTC. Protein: CASSPRDNYGYTF.